Following are 24 T cell receptor beta chains from one sample sequenced in a study of blood T cells in healthy people across ages. Primers used in a second PCR of roughly 6 to 12 cycles were a sample-barcoded 5' primer and a J-beta primer mix. TCRdb re-derived calls from the 5' RACE reads in MiXCR, one entry per CDR3 protein. The sample shows approximately 900,000 distinct CDR3 sequences, almost 30% of them seen only once. These sequences were also reported in another study, on T cells of mothers and their children.

The sequenced material came from blood. The receptors were sampled from a woman between 35 and 50 years old in good health.

The V call is TRBV7-6, the J call TRBJ1-5; 7 bases are a match to TRBD1. The ends lost 1 base at V and 6 bases at J; junction bases unmatched: 6. This CDR3 region has 15 residues. Germline values: CDR1 SGHVS, CDR2 FNYEAQ. CDR3 DNA: TGTGCCAGCAGCTTAGAAGGGGGCGCCGGTCAGCCCCAGCATTTT. Its protein is CASSLEGGAGQPQHF.

The chain uses TRBV27 and TRBJ2-1; 7 positions agree with TRBD2. The CDR3 contains 14 residues. Germline V CDR1 and CDR2: MNHEY, SMNVEV (reference sequence). The V segment lost 6 bases and the J segment 6 bases; nucleotides outside the gene matches: 8. CDR3 in amino acids: CASSRLAVANEQFF. For the CDR3, the DNA is TGTGCCAGCAGCAGACTAGCCGTGGCCAATGAGCAGTTCTTC.

The chain links TRBV20-1 to TRBJ1-3; the D is unclear. Germline values: CDR1 DFQATT, CDR2 SNEGSKA (reference sequence). The CDR3 spans 14 residues. V gave up 3 bases and J gave up 0 bases, with 9 bases separating them. For the CDR3, the DNA is TGCAGTGCTAGGATGGGAAGCTCTGGAAACACCATATATTTT. It is translated as CSARMGSSGNTIYF.

The CDR3 reads CASSAGTPYNSPLHF. CDR3 DNA: TGTGCCAGCAGTGCCGGGACCCCCTATAATTCACCCCTCCACTTT. This chain uses TRBV27 with TRBJ1-6, with D possibly being TRBD1 (5 bases). Germline V CDR1 and CDR2: MNHEY, SMNVEV (reference sequence). With 5 bases removed from V and 2 bases from J, the gap between germline ends came to 10 bases. The CDR3 consists of 15 residues.

The sample holds one count of this clonotype. The chain recombines TRBV20-1 with TRBJ1-2; D gene ambiguous. The germline V gene encodes CDR1 DFQATT and CDR2 SNEGSKA (reference sequence). The CDR3 totals 13 residues. V lost 0 bases and J lost 4, with 9 bases in between. CDR3 coding DNA: TGCAGTGCTAGAGAGGGTTGGAGCTATGGCTACACCTTC. Translating it yields CSAREGWSYGYTF.

The chain is built from TRBV4-1 and TRBJ2-1; D gene unclear. From germline, CDR1 is MGHRA and CDR2 YSYEKL. The CDR3 totals 17 residues. V lost 1 base, J lost 2 bases, and 15 bases lay in between. CDR3 sequence (DNA): TGCGCCAGCAGCCAAGGCCGGGCAGTCCTTACCTACAATGAGCAGTTCTTC. Its protein product is CASSQGRAVLTYNEQFF.

The chain carries TRBV28 and TRBJ1-2; D is unresolved. The germline V gene encodes CDR1 MDHEN and CDR2 SYDVKM. This CDR3 region has 13 residues. V lost 5 bases to trimming and J lost 4 bases, with 11 bases between them. CDR3 sequence: CASSVLLGYGYTF. In DNA, the CDR3 is TGTGCCAGCAGTGTCCTATTGGGCTATGGCTACACCTTC.

There are a few counts of this clonotype. The chain has TRBV7-9 and TRBJ2-4, with TRBD1 identical over 7 bases. Trimming removed 5 bases from V and 2 bases from J; junction bases left unmatched: 12. The CDR3 has 17 residues. The germline CDR1 and CDR2 sequences are SEHNR and FQNEAQ (reference sequence). The CDR3 loop is CASSQRGTGEPKNIQYF. The CDR3 region has the DNA TGTGCCAGCAGCCAAAGGGGAACAGGGGAACCCAAAAACATTCAGTACTTC.

This clonotype was observed at least ten times. The chain uses TRBV5-1 and TRBJ2-7; 9 bases fit TRBD1. Trimming at V came to 2 bases and at J to 5 bases, leaving 5 bases not matched to a gene. The CDR3 has 14 amino acids. Germline lookup yields CDR1 SGHRS and CDR2 YFSETQ. The CDR3 spells CASSFGTGLDEQYF. In DNA form, the CDR3 reads TGCGCCAGCAGCTTCGGGACAGGGTTGGACGAGCAGTACTTC.

Here the CDR3 reads CASRMTGGATEAFF. DNA of the CDR3: TGTGCCAGCAGGATGACAGGGGGCGCGACTGAAGCTTTCTTT. This chain connects TRBV6-4 to TRBJ1-1, with TRBD1 identical over 10 bases. V was pared by 6 bases and J by 5 bases, with 6 bases of the junction left unmatched. CDR3 length: 14 residues. Germline assignment: CDR1 MRHNA and CDR2 SNTAGT.

Concerning this clonotype: This could be a read error, since a much larger clone is one nucleotide away. V is TRBV20-1 and J is TRBJ2-6, with D perhaps matching TRBD1 (6 bases). The CDR3 totals 17 residues. CDR1 DFQATT and CDR2 SNEGSKA come from the germline V gene (reference sequence). CDR3 loop: CSAPHPTGPTGANVRTF. CDR3 nucleotide sequence: TGCAGTGCTCCCCACCCGACAGGCCCCACTGGGGCCAACGTCCGGACTTTC.

This chain joins TRBV20-1 and TRBJ2-5; tentative D call: TRBD1 (6 bases). Trimming took off 6 bases at V and 6 bases at J, with 17 bases between the two ends. CDR1 and CDR2 (germline): DFQATT, SNEGSKA (reference sequence). The CDR3 is 13 amino acids. The CDR3 coding sequence is TGCAGTGCCGAGGGGCAGGGGAGCAAGACCCAGTACTTC. It is translated as CSAEGQGSKTQYF.

The chain joins TRBV5-1 to TRBJ2-1, with D perhaps matching TRBD1 or TRBD2 (5 bases each). The CDR3 spans 15 residues. The V end was cut by 4 bases, the J end by 5 bases, with 16 bases between. CDR1 is SGHRS and CDR2 is YFSETQ in the germline V gene. The chain's CDR3 is CASSPGPMGDNEQFF. Here the CDR3 DNA reads TGCGCCAGCAGCCCGGGACCTATGGGGGACAATGAGCAGTTCTTC.

Points on this clonotype: One end of the junction fails to match germline, which may point to a read error. The chain is built from TRBV6-1 and TRBJ1-2, with TRBD1 identical over 7 bases. The CDR3 is 14 amino acids. Looked up from germline, CDR1 is MNHNS and CDR2 is SASEGT. The CDR3: CASSAGGSNHGYTF. The CDR3 bases are TGTGCCAGCAGTGCAGGGGGTTCTAACCATGGCTACACCTTC.

In this sample, this clonotype turned up many times. This rearrangement joins TRBV4-1 to TRBJ2-7; TRBD1 is a possible D gene (6 bases). CDR3 length: 15 residues. In germline, CDR1 is MGHRA, CDR2 YSYEKL. The V end was cut by 3 bases, the J end by 0 bases, with 12 bases between. CDR3 residues: CASSQSRDTSYEQYF. The CDR3 DNA reads as TGCGCCAGCAGCCAGTCCCGGGACACCTCCTACGAGCAGTACTTC.

About this clonotype: This may be a read error: a much more frequent sequence differs by one nucleotide. The CDR3 region is CAWSATAYEQYF. Here the CDR3 DNA reads TGTGCCTGGAGTGCAACAGCCTACGAGCAGTACTTC. The genes are TRBV30 and TRBJ2-7; D ambiguous. From germline, CDR1 is GTSNPN and CDR2 SVGIG (reference sequence). V gave up 1 base and J gave up 2 bases, with 6 bases separating them. The CDR3 is made up of 12 amino acids.

This clonotype has a handful of counts. The chain carries TRBV24-1 and TRBJ1-2, with unresolved D. V was trimmed by 7 bases and J by 0 bases, leaving 8 bases between them. CDR1 and CDR2 from the germline V gene are KGHDR and SFDVKD. There are 13 residues in the CDR3. This CDR3 reads CATSTEANYGYTF. Here the CDR3 DNA reads TGTGCCACCAGCACGGAAGCTAACTATGGCTACACCTTC.

The DNA of the CDR3 is TGTGCCAGCAACTTCGCACAGGGGGCAGCTTTCTTT. It specifies CASNFAQGAAFF. This chain uses TRBV7-8 with TRBJ1-1, with 9 bases lining up with TRBD1. The CDR3 covers 12 residues. Losses at the gene ends were 7 bases for V and 10 bases for J; bases not matched to a gene: 7. Germline CDR1 is SGHVS and CDR2 is FQNEAQ.

This clonotype was recorded a few times. The chain uses TRBV6-2 or TRBV6-3 and TRBJ1-5; D gene uncertain. The CDR3 covers 14 residues. Germline V gives CDR1 MNHEY, CDR2 SVGEGT. V lost 6 bases, J lost 2 bases, and 11 bases lay in between. The CDR3 loop is CASSSIGGNQPQHF. In DNA form, the CDR3 reads TGTGCCAGCAGCTCGATCGGCGGCAATCAGCCCCAGCATTTT.

The rearrangement links TRBV7-2 to TRBJ2-1; 10 bases map to TRBD1. The V gene end was trimmed by 5 bases and the J gene end by 5 bases; junction bases not matched to a gene: 6. The germline V gene has CDR1 SGHTA and CDR2 FQGNSA. This CDR3 spans 15 amino acids. The CDR3, as DNA: TGTGCCAGCAGCCGGGGGACAGGGGCTAACAATGAGCAGTTCTTC. It encodes CASSRGTGANNEQFF.

For this clonotype: A much bigger clone sits one base away, suggesting this may be a read error. V is TRBV20-1 and J is TRBJ2-1; D is possibly TRBD2 (5 bases). This CDR3 spans 12 amino acids. CDR1 is DFQATT and CDR2 is SNEGSKA in the germline V gene (reference sequence). CDR3 DNA: TGCAGTGCTGGAGATGAGGGCCGTGAGCAGTTCTTC. As protein: CSAGDEGREQFF.

CDR3 protein: CASSFVAGGDRNTIYF. As DNA, the CDR3 is TGTGCCAGCAGTTTCGTCGCAGGGGGAGATAGAAACACCATATATTTT. The chain links TRBV27 to TRBJ1-3, with 7 bases aligning to TRBD1. Looked up from germline, CDR1 is MNHEY and CDR2 is SMNVEV (reference sequence). Germline trimming cut 3 bases from V and 5 bases from J; bases unmatched to any gene: 10. CDR3 length equals 16 residues.

This clonotype was counted at least ten times. The V call is TRBV28, the J call TRBJ2-7; TRBD1 is a possible D gene (5 bases). Trimming left V 8 bases short and J 1 base short, with 12 bases between. In germline, CDR1 is MDHEN, CDR2 SYDVKM. The length of the CDR3 is 13 residues. The CDR3 DNA is TGTGCCAGCCAGGGAACCCCTTCCTACGAGCAGTACTTC. Amino acids: CASQGTPSYEQYF.

Concerning this clonotype: One end of the junction varies from germline; a read error may be responsible. The J gene is TRBJ2-7, the V gene TRBV7-2, with D possibly TRBD1 on 10 matching bases. The CDR3 has 15 residues. The germline gives CDR1 SGHTA, CDR2 FQGNSA. CDR3 sequence reads: CISSLAGTGVYEQYF. CDR3 nucleotides: TGTATCAGCAGCCTAGCGGGGACAGGGGTTTACGAGCAGTACTTC.